This T cell receptor (beta chain) was documented in a study of cytomegalovirus exposure and HLA in healthy donors. General study results and limits: Investigators reported approximately 170 TCR beta chains as tied to cytomegalovirus. Across all donors, roughly uniform sequencing depth was an assumption of the presence/absence analyses.

Concerning this clone itself: The antigen remains unidentified.

The PCR contained 60 Vbeta and 13 Jbeta primers. The repertoire was sequenced with immunoSEQ multiplex PCR; TCRdb's copy has only in-frame clones and lacks some. This table has 140,000 or so clones, 60% to 80% appearing once. This CDR3 contains 13 residues. V was pared by 5 bases and J by 7 bases, with 9 bases of the junction left unmatched. The V gene's germline CDR1 is SGHRS and CDR2 YFSETQ. This TCR was sampled from a woman aged 25 to 39 in good health and CMV-seronegative. Input material: PBMCs. The chain combines TRBV5-1 with TRBJ2-7; 7 nucleotides agree with TRBD1. The CDR3, as DNA: TGCGCCAGCAGATCCGGACAGGCGTCAGAGCAGTACTTC. It specifies CASRSGQASEQYF.